Each of the 7 T cell receptor beta chains below was sequenced from the same sample in a study of blood T cell repertoires in COVID-19. Libraries were prepared by immunoSEQ multiplex PCR; TCRdb keeps only in-frame clonotypes and omits some of them. This sample yields 150,000 to 170,000 clones, of which under 95% are seen a single time; roughly 0.54% belongs to the top ten. Sequencing was carried out using peripheral blood. These receptors originate from a man aged 45-60 years with acute or convalescent COVID-19.

CDR3 coding DNA: TGTGCCAGCAGTCCCTTCGCACACTCCTACGAGCAGTACTTC. Protein: CASSPFAHSYEQYF. The chain links TRBV28 to TRBJ2-7, with no clear D. The V and J ends lost 5 bases and 0 bases respectively, with 11 bases between them. The germline CDR1 and CDR2 sequences are MDHEN and SYDVKM. There are 14 residues in the CDR3. Variable domain in full (rest from reference TRBV28 and TRBJ2-7): DVKVTQSSRYLVKRTGEKVFLECVQDMDHENMFWYRQDPGLGLRLIYFSYDVKMKEKGDIPEGYSVSREKKERFSLILESASTNQTSMYLCASSPFAHSYEQYFGPGTRLTVT.

J is TRBJ1-2 and V is TRBV15; 10 bases match TRBD1. CDR1 is LNHNV and CDR2 is YYDKDF in the germline V gene (reference sequence). This CDR3 has 16 residues. The J segment lost 5 bases and the V segment lost 3 bases, leaving 9 bases of the junction unmatched. CDR3 protein: CATSSRQGAPVYGYTF. In DNA, the CDR3 is TGTGCCACCAGCAGTCGACAGGGGGCCCCTGTTTATGGCTACACCTTC. The whole variable domain, remainder taken from reference TRBV15 and TRBJ1-2, is DAMVIQNPRYQVTQFGKPVTLSCSQTLNHNVMYWYQQKSSQAPKLLFHYYDKDFNNEADTPDNFQSRRPNTSFCFLDIRSPGLGDTAMYLCATSSRQGAPVYGYTFGSGTRLTVV.

The V and J genes are TRBV29-1 and TRBJ2-1; 12 positions agree with TRBD2. V shed 4 bases and J 11 bases; nucleotides not matched to a gene: 6. Germline-derived CDR1 and CDR2 are SQVTM and ANQGSEA. This CDR3 comprises 13 residues. The CDR3 DNA reads as TGCAGCGTTGTCAGGACTAGCGGGGCCCAGCAGTTCTTC. Protein sequence: CSVVRTSGAQQFF.

CDR3 loop: CASSSGQGNTEAFF. DNA of the CDR3: TGTGCCAGCAGCTCCGGACAGGGAAACACTGAAGCTTTCTTT. This rearrangement joins TRBV21-1 to TRBJ1-1; the table gives TRBD1 as D, unverified against the DNA. TRBV21-1 is shown as a pseudogene. The CDR3 runs to 14 residues.

V is TRBV19 and J is TRBJ2-2; 9 bases map to TRBD2. Germline CDR1 is LNHDA and CDR2 is SQIVND (reference sequence). CDR3 length equals 15 residues. The V gene end was trimmed by 3 bases and the J gene end by 1 base; junction bases not matched to a gene: 0. CDR3 in amino acids: CASSISGGNTGELFF. The CDR3, as DNA: TGTGCCAGTAGTATTAGCGGGGGGAACACCGGGGAGCTGTTTTTT.

This chain connects TRBV30 to TRBJ1-1; D unclear. Germline CDR1 GTSNPN, CDR2 SVGIG (reference sequence). The CDR3 is 14 amino acids. Trimming stripped 1 base from V and 0 bases from J, with 9 bases between. CDR3: CAWSGWPLNTEAFF. The CDR3 nucleotides are TGTGCCTGGAGTGGGTGGCCGTTGAACACTGAAGCTTTCTTT.

The CDR3 DNA follows: TGTGCCAGCAGTTCGCCCTGGGTAGCGGGGGGTTGGACCGGGGAGCTGTTTTTT. Translating it yields CASSSPWVAGGWTGELFF. V is TRBV28 and J is TRBJ2-2; 10 bases are a match to TRBD2. This CDR3 is 18 amino acids long. The germline gives CDR1 MDHEN, CDR2 SYDVKM. V lost 4 bases, J lost 5 bases, and 13 bases stayed unmatched.